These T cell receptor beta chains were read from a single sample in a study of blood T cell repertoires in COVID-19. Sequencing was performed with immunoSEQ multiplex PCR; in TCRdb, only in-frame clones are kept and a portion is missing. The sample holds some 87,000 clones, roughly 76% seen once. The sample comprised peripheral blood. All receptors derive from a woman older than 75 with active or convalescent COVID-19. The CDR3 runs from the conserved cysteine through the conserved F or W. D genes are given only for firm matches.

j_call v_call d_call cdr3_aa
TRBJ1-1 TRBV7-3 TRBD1 CASRGQPNTEAFF
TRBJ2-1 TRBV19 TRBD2 CASSVLSGGASNEQFF
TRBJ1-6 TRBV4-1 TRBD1 CASSQDGTGGSPLHF
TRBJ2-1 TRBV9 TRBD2 CASSPNPGGSSYNEQFF
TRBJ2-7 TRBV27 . CASSLTFFSYGQYF
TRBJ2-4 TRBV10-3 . CAISEGQPGRNIQYF
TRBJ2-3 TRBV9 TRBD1 CASSLGTVADTQYF
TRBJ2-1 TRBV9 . CASSPSPGRSSYNEQFF
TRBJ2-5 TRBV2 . CASSILRRETQYF
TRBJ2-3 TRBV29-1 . CRGVALLRTDTQYF
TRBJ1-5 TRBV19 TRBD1 CASTGTGVRPQHF
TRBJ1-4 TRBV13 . CASSDTTGPNEKLFF
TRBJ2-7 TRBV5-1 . CASSVAGVGEQYF
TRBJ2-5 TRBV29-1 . CSVEGGRETQYF
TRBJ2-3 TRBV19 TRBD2 CASSSGPGGSTDTQYF
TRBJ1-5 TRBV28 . CASSFGTSQPQHF
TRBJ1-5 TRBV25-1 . CASSAQMDSDQPQHF
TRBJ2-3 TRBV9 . CASSVMPGVADTQYF
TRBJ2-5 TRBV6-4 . CASREGQETQYF
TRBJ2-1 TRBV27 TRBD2 CASSFNGRGGYNEQFF
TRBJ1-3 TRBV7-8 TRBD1 CASSLVQGAGNTIYF
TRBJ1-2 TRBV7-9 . CASSLGQTVHGYTF
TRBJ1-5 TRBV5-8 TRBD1 CASSSIDRARPQHF